This T cell receptor (beta chain) was profiled in a study of human T cells and chemical hapten exposure. J gave up 4 bases and V 2 bases, and 5 bases lay outside the gene matches. The CDR3 loop spans 15 amino acids. Looked up from germline, CDR1 is MNHEY and CDR2 is SVGAGI. Noted time point: pre-sensitization, week 0. Documented treatment: therapeutic diphenylcyclopropenone sensitization with weekly scalp DPC. TCRdb analysed the RACE reads with MiXCR anew, one entry per CDR3 protein. The data hold approximately 180,000 distinct CDR3 sequences, with 25% to 35% observed a single time. The sequence was collected from a woman in her twenties or thirties with alopecia areata. Some clones in this sample may be carry-over from other donors' samples. The chain joins TRBV6-5 to TRBJ1-2; 9 bases line up with TRBD1. The starting material was whole blood, obtained in connection with sensitization to the hapten diphenylcyclopropenone (DPC). The chain's CDR3 is CASSYRDRDIYGYTF. DNA for the CDR3: TGTGCCAGCAGTTACAGGGACAGGGATATCTATGGCTACACCTTC.